Following are 9 T cell receptor beta chains from one sample sequenced in a study of identical twins. TCRdb re-called the 5' RACE reads through MiXCR, storing one row per CDR3 protein. The sample lists approximately 240,000 distinct CDR3 sequences, about an eighth seen once, with 7% to 9.5% in the top ten. Sequences were obtained from memory (CD45RO+) T cells sorted from blood. These receptors all stem from a woman aged 18-29 years in good health.

This clonotype has a count of ten or more. The CDR3 sequence is CASSIGGSPGLSPLHF. The CDR3 nucleotides are TGTGCCAGTAGTATCGGTGGGTCGCCGGGATTATCACCCCTCCACTTT. The J gene is TRBJ1-6, the V gene TRBV19; D remains ambiguous. The CDR3 consists of 16 residues. CDR1 and CDR2 (germline): LNHDA, SQIVND (reference sequence). With 3 bases removed from V and 10 bases from J, the gap between germline ends came to 19 bases.

In its sample, this clonotype was seen a few times. The rearrangement uses TRBV7-2 and TRBJ2-5; possible D gene TRBD2, 6 bases. CDR1 is SGHTA and CDR2 is FQGNSA in the germline V gene. CDR3 length equals 15 residues. V lost 1 base and J lost 5, with 14 bases in between. CDR3: CASSLVSGRWETQYF. The CDR3 region has the DNA TGTGCCAGCAGCTTAGTGTCCGGGAGATGGGAGACCCAGTACTTC.

This clonotype showed up just once. The CDR3 here is CSARAEKGRGSPYEQYF. The CDR3 nucleotides are TGCAGTGCTAGAGCCGAGAAGGGGCGGGGGTCCCCCTACGAGCAGTACTTC. J is TRBJ2-7 and V is TRBV20-1; 7 nucleotides align to TRBD2. Germline lookup yields CDR1 DFQATT and CDR2 SNEGSKA (reference sequence). This CDR3 region has 17 residues. Unmatched junction bases numbered 14, after V lost 1 base and J lost 2 bases.

This clonotype was counted ten times or more. The V and J genes are TRBV7-8 and TRBJ2-5; 11 bases fit TRBD1. V shed 1 base, J shed 2 bases, and the junction held 3 bases outside the gene matches. This CDR3 is 16 amino acids long. Germline assignment: CDR1 SGHVS and CDR2 FQNEAQ. As DNA, the CDR3 is TGTGCCAGCAGCTTAGGTCGGGACAGGGGGCAAGAGACCCAGTACTTC. It encodes CASSLGRDRGQETQYF.

The chain is built from TRBV30 and TRBJ1-2; no firm D call. Deletions cut 3 bases from V and 8 bases from J, with 10 bases between. Germline loops: CDR1 GTSNPN, CDR2 SVGIG (reference sequence). The CDR3 spans 11 residues. In nucleotides, the CDR3 is TGTGCCTGGAGAGTTATTTGGGGCTACACCTTC. Protein product: CAWRVIWGYTF.

The CDR3 coding sequence is TGCGCCAGCAGCTTGGACGGGACACGACACGAAAAACTGTTTTTT. It is translated as CASSLDGTRHEKLFF. The chain uses TRBV5-1 and TRBJ1-4; tentatively, D is TRBD1 (6 bases). The CDR3 is 15 residues long. Germline CDR1 reads SGHRS; CDR2 reads YFSETQ. V was cut by 0 bases and J by 8 bases, with 14 bases left in between.

The gene calls are TRBV27 and TRBJ1-3, with a weak D call TRBD1 (5 bases). V lost 0 bases and J lost 2, with 5 bases in between. The CDR3 runs to 14 residues. The V gene's germline CDR1 is MNHEY and CDR2 SMNVEV (reference sequence). The CDR3 nucleotides are TGTGCCAGCAGTTTATCAGGGGCTGGAAACACCATATATTTT. It translates to CASSLSGAGNTIYF.

The rearrangement links TRBV20-1 to TRBJ2-3; 8 bases align to TRBD2. Germline V gene data show CDR1 as DFQATT and CDR2 as SNEGSKA (reference sequence). The trim removed 2 bases at V and 1 base at J, leaving 11 bases unmatched. CDR3 length: 17 amino acids. The CDR3 DNA follows: TGCAGTGCTAGAACTAGCGGACCTCTTCGTGGCACAGATACGCAGTATTTT. Protein: CSARTSGPLRGTDTQYF.

The V call is TRBV2, the J call TRBJ2-3; 8 bases agree with TRBD1. The CDR3 is 14 residues long. Germline CDR1 reads SNHLY; CDR2 reads FYNNEI. V was pared by 3 bases and J by 1 base, with 0 bases of the junction left unmatched. For the CDR3, the DNA is TGTGCCAGCAGTGACAGGGGGCGCACAGATACGCAGTATTTT. This codes for CASSDRGRTDTQYF. Full variable domain (remainder filled in from reference TRBV2 and TRBJ2-3): EPEVTQTPSHQVTQMGQEVILRCVPISNHLYFYWYRQILGQKVEFLVSFYNNEISEKSEIFDDQFSVERPDGSNFTLKIRSTKLEDSAMYFCASSDRGRTDTQYFGPGTRLTVL.